The 14 T cell receptor beta chains below come from one sample, sequenced in a study of blood T cell repertoires in COVID-19. The repertoire was sequenced with immunoSEQ multiplex PCR; TCRdb's copy has only in-frame clones and lacks some. The table lists about 96,000 clones, 84% of them singletons. Sequencing was done on a sample of peripheral blood. These receptors came from a woman in her sixties or seventies with acute or convalescent COVID-19.

The chain employs TRBV9 and TRBJ2-5; 7 bases fit TRBD2. After removal of 9 bases from V and 5 bases from J, the junction contained 16 bases not matched to a gene. The CDR3 runs to 15 residues. In germline, CDR1 is SGDLS, CDR2 YYNGEE. This CDR3 is CATHLTKGLHETQYF. CDR3 in DNA: TGTGCCACCCACCTGACAAAGGGACTACATGAGACCCAGTACTTC. The full variable domain, rest sourced from reference TRBV9 and TRBJ2-5, is DSGVTQTPKHLITATGQRVTLRCSPRSGDLSVYWYQQSLDQGLQFLIQYYNGEERAKGNILERFSAQQFPDLHSELNLSSLELGDSALYFCATHLTKGLHETQYFGPGTRLLVL.

The V gene is TRBV19, the J gene TRBJ1-6, with D perhaps TRBD1 (5 bases). From germline, CDR1 is LNHDA and CDR2 SQIVND (reference sequence). The CDR3 sequence is 15 residues long. Between the trimmed V and J ends, which lost 8 bases and 10 bases, there was a span of 21 bases. This CDR3 reads CASSSVDPGRSPLHF. CDR3 coding DNA: TGTGCCAGTTCGTCGGTGGACCCAGGGCGGTCACCCCTCCACTTT. Full variable domain (missing parts from reference TRBV19 and TRBJ1-6): DGGITQSPKYLFRKEGQNVTLSCEQNLNHDAMYWYRQDPGQGLRLIYYSQIVNDFQKGDIAEGYSVSREKKESFPLTVTSAQKNPTAFYLCASSSVDPGRSPLHFGNGTRLTVT.

J is TRBJ1-2 and V is TRBV20-1, with D unclear. This CDR3 has 11 residues. The V gene's germline CDR1 is DFQATT and CDR2 SNEGSKA (reference sequence). The V and J ends lost 0 bases and 8 bases respectively, with 7 bases between them. Here the CDR3 DNA reads TGCAGTGCTAGAGAGTCGGTAGGCTACACCTTC. This codes for CSARESVGYTF.

The chain employs TRBV7-2 and TRBJ2-1, with TRBD2 matching 14 bases. This CDR3 comprises 16 residues. V lost 3 bases and J lost 10; bases outside the gene matches: 8. Germline CDR1 and CDR2: SGHTA and FQGNSA. The CDR3 reads CASSLRTSGGSGEQFF. The CDR3 DNA sequence: TGTGCCAGCAGCTTGCGGACTAGCGGGGGGTCAGGAGAGCAGTTCTTC.

This clone was detected a few times. The chain combines TRBV5-5 with TRBJ2-1; 9 nucleotides align to TRBD1. The CDR3 consists of 15 residues. V gave up 2 bases and J gave up 5 bases; unmatched junction bases: 5. CDR1 SGHKS and CDR2 YYEKEE come from the germline V gene (reference sequence). The CDR3 DNA sequence: TGTGCCAGCAGCTTTAGGGGACAGGGTAACAATGAGCAGTTCTTC. Its protein is CASSFRGQGNNEQFF.

The chain joins TRBV28 to TRBJ2-1; D unclear. Trimming pared 6 bases from V and 4 bases from J, leaving 10 bases between. Germline V CDR1 and CDR2: MDHEN, SYDVKM. This CDR3 is built from 13 residues. Here the CDR3 reads CASSPSRYNEQFF. CDR3 nucleotides: TGTGCCAGCAGCCCCTCTAGATACAATGAGCAGTTCTTC.

This chain joins TRBV30 and TRBJ1-6; D not resolved. CDR1 is GTSNPN and CDR2 is SVGIG in the germline V gene (reference sequence). V shed 4 bases and J shed 0 bases, with 16 bases lying between them. The CDR3 sequence is 17 residues long. CDR3 coding DNA: TGTGCCTGGACCTACCCAAATACCGTCTCCTATAATTCACCCCTCCACTTT. This codes for CAWTYPNTVSYNSPLHF.

The V gene is TRBV15, the J gene TRBJ2-2, with a tentative D call TRBD2 (6 bases). The CDR3 length is 12 residues. V was shortened by 11 bases and J by 8 bases, with 15 bases between the two germline ends. Germline V gene sequence: CDR1 LNHNV, CDR2 YYDKDF (reference sequence). This chain's CDR3 is CAAGRSEGELFF. The DNA for the CDR3 is TGTGCCGCGGGGCGCAGTGAGGGGGAGCTGTTTTTT.

The V call is TRBV5-6, the J call TRBJ2-3; TRBD2 matches at 11 bases. The CDR3 has 18 residues. Germline CDR1 and CDR2: SGHDT and YYEEEE. After removal of 3 bases from V and 3 bases from J, the junction contained 12 bases not matched to a gene. Here the CDR3 DNA reads TGTGCCAGCAGCTCCCTCGGGTCTAGCGGGGGGCAGACAGATACGCAGTATTTT. Translated, it gives CASSSLGSSGGQTDTQYF. The whole variable domain, filled in from reference TRBV5-6 and TRBJ2-3, reads DAGVTQSPTHLIKTRGQQVTLRCSPKSGHDTVSWYQQALGQGPQFIFQYYEEEERQRGNFPDRFSGHQFPNYSSELNVNALLLGDSALYLCASSSLGSSGGQTDTQYFGPGTRLTVL.

The rearrangement uses TRBV7-3 and TRBJ1-6; perhaps TRBD1 as D (5 bases). V was pared by 3 bases and J by 9 bases, with 12 bases between. The CDR3 has 14 residues. Looked up from germline, CDR1 is SGHTA and CDR2 is FQGTGA. CDR3 sequence (DNA): TGTGCCAGCAGCTTTCTAGGTCAGGGTTCACCCCTCCACTTT. Protein sequence: CASSFLGQGSPLHF. The full variable domain, completed using reference TRBV7-3 and TRBJ1-6, is GAGVSQTPSNKVTEKGKYVELRCDPISGHTALYWYRQSLGQGPEFLIYFQGTGAADDSGLPNDRFFAVRPEGSVSTLKIQRTERGDSAVYLCASSFLGQGSPLHFGNGTRLTVT.

This clone was counted many times. The gene calls are TRBV6-5 and TRBJ1-6; a possible D gene is TRBD1 (6 bases). Trimming shortened V by 8 bases and J by 4 bases, and 9 bases separated the two germline ends. The CDR3 spans 13 residues. Germline V gene data show CDR1 as MNHEY and CDR2 as SVGAGI. DNA of the CDR3: TGTGCCAGCGGGCAGGGGTATAATTCACCCCTCCACTTT. Amino acid sequence: CASGQGYNSPLHF.

V and J are TRBV28 and TRBJ2-3; D ambiguous. This CDR3 has 12 residues. In germline, CDR1 is MDHEN, CDR2 SYDVKM. Trimming shortened V by 5 bases and J by 2 bases, and 5 bases separated the two germline ends. CDR3 sequence reads: CASSEVTDTQYF. DNA for the CDR3: TGTGCCAGCAGTGAGGTCACAGATACGCAGTATTTT.

The V and J genes are TRBV6-5 and TRBJ1-6; the match to TRBD1 covers 9 bases. The V gene end was trimmed by 7 bases and the J gene end by 7 bases; junction bases not matched to a gene: 5. Germline V gene sequence: CDR1 MNHEY, CDR2 SVGAGI. The CDR3 contains 14 residues. CDR3 loop: CASTTTGGNSPLHF. The CDR3 DNA sequence: TGTGCCAGCACCACTACAGGGGGCAATTCACCCCTCCACTTT.

V is TRBV29-1 and J is TRBJ1-1, with D maybe TRBD1 (5 bases). This CDR3 comprises 13 residues. From germline, CDR1 is SQVTM and CDR2 ANQGSEA. V lost 6 bases and J lost 3, with 14 bases in between. The CDR3 is CSVHRTPDTEAFF. The CDR3 region has the DNA TGCAGCGTCCACCGGACACCAGACACTGAAGCTTTCTTT.